This is a list of T cell receptor beta chains from one sample in a study of CD8 T cells in ankylosing spondylitis. TCRdb itself ran the 5' RACE reads through MiXCR, one entry per CDR3 protein. The repertoire consists of some 150,000 distinct CDR3 sequences, with over 9.5% occurring once and the leading ten covering less than 5%. The specimen sequenced was blood, either unsorted or a sorted T cell fraction (not recorded which). All receptors derive from a female donor with ankylosing spondylitis or in good health (not recorded which). The CDR3 runs from the conserved cysteine through the conserved F or W. The order of the fields is clone size, D gene, V gene, J gene, CDR3 DNA, CDR3 protein. A D gene is named only where the DNA matches it firmly. Where a row states a size, it is once, few, many or the class of an expanded clone; other rows omit it.

many	.	TRBV6-1	TRBJ2-1	TGTGCCAGCAGTAGGGACGGCTACTACAATGAGCAGTTCTTC	CASSRDGYYNEQFF
many	TRBD1	TRBV6-5	TRBJ1-1	TGTGCCAGCAGTTACTCAGGGGGCAGAACTGAAGCTTTCTTT	CASSYSGGRTEAFF
many	.	TRBV25-1	TRBJ2-3	TGTGCCAGCAGCGAAGGACAGCGCACAGATACGCAGTATTTT	CASSEGQRTDTQYF
many	TRBD1	TRBV7-9	TRBJ2-7	TGTGCCAGCAGCCAAGGGACAGGGACCTCCTACGAGCAGTACTTC	CASSQGTGTSYEQYF
many	.	TRBV29-1	TRBJ2-7	TGCAGCGTTTCGAGGAGGAAGGAGGACGAGCAGTACTTC	CSVSRRKEDEQYF
many	.	TRBV28	TRBJ2-7	TGTGCCAGCAGGGAAAAGCCCTACGAGCAGTACTTC	CASREKPYEQYF
.	.	TRBV20-1	TRBJ2-1	TGCAGTGCAAGCTTTAATGAGCAGTTCTTC	CSASFNEQFF
many	TRBD1	TRBV5-6	TRBJ1-5	TGTGCCAGCAGCACCTGGGGAAGGACAGGGATGGGGTTTGGGCCCCAGCATTTT	CASSTWGRTGMGFGPQHF
many	.	TRBV10-3	TRBJ2-5	TGTGCCATCAGGGTAGAGCGGGACCAAGAGACCCAGTACTTC	CAIRVERDQETQYF
many	TRBD1	TRBV20-1	TRBJ1-2	TGCAGTGCTGGACAGGGCCTGGATGGCTACACCTTC	CSAGQGLDGYTF
few	.	TRBV19	TRBJ2-1	TGTGCCAGTAGTATTTACCGCGGGACTAATGAGCAGTTCTTC	CASSIYRGTNEQFF
.	.	TRBV14	TRBJ2-1	TGTGCCAGCAGCCAAGGGGCCCTGACGTTCTTC	CASSQGALTFF
many	.	TRBV19	TRBJ1-1	TGTGCCAGTAGTATACCGCAGGGATCGGCTTTCTTT	CASSIPQGSAFF
.	TRBD1	TRBV11-2	TRBJ2-1	TGTGCCAGCAGTAAGAGTTTTGGACAGGGGGCGAATGAGCAGTTCTTC	CASSKSFGQGANEQFF
many	.	TRBV28	TRBJ1-4	TGTGCCAGCACGGGGGCGGACACTCCGGAAAAACTGTTTTTT	CASTGADTPEKLFF
.	TRBD1	TRBV5-5	TRBJ2-2	TGTGCCAGCAGCCGAGGGACAGGGGCGAACACCGGGGAGCTGTTTTTT	CASSRGTGANTGELFF
many	TRBD2	TRBV4-1	TRBJ2-1	TGCGCCAGCAGCCTAGCGGGGGGGGTTGATGAGCAGTTCTTC	CASSLAGGVDEQFF
many	TRBD2	TRBV20-1	TRBJ2-3	TGCAGTGTGGGGCCGGGGGGGGCTAAAAGCACAGATACGCAGTATTTT	CSVGPGGAKSTDTQYF
few	TRBD2	TRBV24-1	TRBJ2-1	TGTGCCACCATGGTTGGGGGGGGGTCCTACAATGAGCAGTTCTTC	CATMVGGGSYNEQFF
many	TRBD1	TRBV29-1	TRBJ2-2	TGCAGCGTTGAGCAGGGGGCGATAACCGGGGAGCTGTTTTTT	CSVEQGAITGELFF
many	TRBD2	TRBV12-3/TRBV12-4	TRBJ2-2	TGTGCCAGCAGTCCTTTAGCGGGAACGAACACCGGGGAGCTGTTTTTT	CASSPLAGTNTGELFF
many	TRBD1	TRBV20-1	TRBJ2-5	TGCAGTGCTGCAGGGGGTGGGCGAGAGACCCAGTACTTC	CSAAGGGRETQYF
many	.	TRBV7-9	TRBJ2-7	TGTGCCAGCAGCTTGGGTCACGCCGGGAGTTACGAGCAGTACTTC	CASSLGHAGSYEQYF
many	.	TRBV19	TRBJ2-5	TGTGCCAGTAGTATCAGGACTCAAGAGACCCAGTACTTC	CASSIRTQETQYF
.	.	TRBV5-1	TRBJ2-3	TGCGCCAGCAGGCCACAGTCAGATACGCAGTATTTT	CASRPQSDTQYF
.	TRBD1	TRBV6-2/TRBV6-3	TRBJ1-5	TGTGCCAGCGTCCGGGACAGAGGTATTGGGCAGCCCCAGCATTTT	CASVRDRGIGQPQHF
few	.	TRBV5-1	TRBJ2-2	TGCGCCAGCAGCACCGCCGGGGGCTGGAACACCGGGGAGCTGTTTTTT	CASSTAGGWNTGELFF
many	.	TRBV27	TRBJ2-7	TGTGCCAGCAGTCGCGATTTGAGCTCCTACGAGCAGTACTTC	CASSRDLSSYEQYF
many	TRBD1	TRBV6-1	TRBJ2-1	TGTGCCAGCACCTTGTCCGGGACAGGGGCCCATGAGCAGTTCTTC	CASTLSGTGAHEQFF
.	TRBD2	TRBV12-3/TRBV12-4	TRBJ2-7	TGTGCCAGCAGCCTCCCAGCGGGGAACTCCTACGAGCAGTACTTC	CASSLPAGNSYEQYF
many	TRBD1	TRBV7-9	TRBJ1-2	TGTGCCAGCAGCTCAGACAGGGCTAGTGGCTACACCTTC	CASSSDRASGYTF
many	.	TRBV24-1	TRBJ1-1	TGTGCCACCAGTGACCATCGGGGCAGGGAAGCTTTCTTT	CATSDHRGREAFF
many	.	TRBV15	TRBJ1-5	TGTGCCACCAGCAGAGTGTGGCAGACCAATCAGCCCCAGCATTTT	CATSRVWQTNQPQHF
many	.	TRBV5-1	TRBJ1-4	TGCGCCAGCAGCTTGGGAACTCAGAGCTATAATGAAAAACTGTTTTTT	CASSLGTQSYNEKLFF
many	.	TRBV20-1	TRBJ2-3	TGCAGTGCTAGAGATCTCGAGTCAGATACGCAGTATTTT	CSARDLESDTQYF
many	.	TRBV30	TRBJ1-5	TGTGCCTGGAGTGTGATAGACAGCAATCAGCCCCAGCATTTT	CAWSVIDSNQPQHF
few	.	TRBV4-1	TRBJ2-7	TGCGCCAGCAGCCACGACCCGACAGGATCCGAGCAGTACTTC	CASSHDPTGSEQYF
many	TRBD1	TRBV5-1	TRBJ2-2	TGCGCCAGCAGCCTACGACAGGGCGCCACCGGGGAGCTGTTTTTT	CASSLRQGATGELFF
many	.	TRBV12-3/TRBV12-4	TRBJ1-1	TGTGCCAGCAGTTTAGCAGCCGGGGGAGCTTTCTTT	CASSLAAGGAFF
many	TRBD2	TRBV20-1	TRBJ2-3	TGCAGTGCTCCCCTAACTAGCGGGAGGGATACGCAGTATTTT	CSAPLTSGRDTQYF
many	TRBD1	TRBV19	TRBJ1-5	TGTGCCAGTCACAGGGACAGCCTCAATCAGCCCCAGCATTTT	CASHRDSLNQPQHF
few	TRBD1	TRBV28	TRBJ1-3	TGTGCCAGTGGGGACAGGGTTGAAAACACCATATATTTT	CASGDRVENTIYF
.	.	TRBV15	TRBJ1-2	TGTGCCACCAGCAACCATGTGGGGGGTGGCTATGGCTACACCTTC	CATSNHVGGGYGYTF
.	.	TRBV5-6	TRBJ1-5	TGTACCAGCAGCTTGCGGCTCAATCAGCCCCAGCATTTT	CTSSLRLNQPQHF
few	TRBD1	TRBV11-1	TRBJ1-6	TGTGCCAGCAGAGACAGGGAGGGTTCACCCCTCCACTTT	CASRDREGSPLHF
many	TRBD1	TRBV12-3/TRBV12-4	TRBJ1-2	TGTGCCAGCAGTTTAATAGGACAGGCACATTATGGCTACACCTTC	CASSLIGQAHYGYTF
few	TRBD1	TRBV10-2	TRBJ1-2	TGCGCCAGCAGGGCAAGGACAGGGGGCTATGGCTACACCTTC	CASRARTGGYGYTF
many	TRBD1	TRBV15	TRBJ1-4	TGTGCCGCCGCAGGGGGGGCTAATGAAAAACTGTTTTTT	CAAAGGANEKLFF
many	TRBD2	TRBV30	TRBJ2-7	TGTGCCTGGAACAAACCGGGGGGGACGACTCTCGAGCAGTACTTC	CAWNKPGGTTLEQYF
many	TRBD2	TRBV20-1	TRBJ2-1	TGCAGTGCGAGCCCCTGGGGACTAGCGGGAGTAGGTGAGCAGTTCTTC	CSASPWGLAGVGEQFF